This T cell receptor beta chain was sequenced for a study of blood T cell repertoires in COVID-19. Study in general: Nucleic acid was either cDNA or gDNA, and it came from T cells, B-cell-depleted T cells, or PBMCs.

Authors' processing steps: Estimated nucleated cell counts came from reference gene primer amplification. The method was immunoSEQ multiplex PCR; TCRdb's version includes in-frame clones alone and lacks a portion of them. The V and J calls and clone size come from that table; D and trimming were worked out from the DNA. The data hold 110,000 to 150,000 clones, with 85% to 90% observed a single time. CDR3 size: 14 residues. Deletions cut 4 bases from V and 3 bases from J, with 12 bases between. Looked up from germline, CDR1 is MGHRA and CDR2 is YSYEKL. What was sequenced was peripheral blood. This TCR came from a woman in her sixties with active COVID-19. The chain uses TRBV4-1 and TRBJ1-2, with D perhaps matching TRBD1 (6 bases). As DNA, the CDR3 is TGCGCCAGCAGCCGATCCCAGGGGTACTATGGCTACACCTTC. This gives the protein CASSRSQGYYGYTF.